Following are 12 T cell receptor beta chains from one sample sequenced in a study of T cells in Graves' hyperthyroidism and ophthalmopathy. Amplification of TCR beta CDR3 regions was performed using RNA transcripts as template. First-round RT-PCR with HTBI primers amplified the TCR CDR3 region. MiXCR, run by TCRdb on the multiplex PCR reads, gives a single entry per CDR3 protein. The sample lists 300,000 to 400,000 distinct CDR3 sequences, approximately 15% occurring once. Input material: blood. These receptors came from a woman in her 30s with Graves' hyperthyroidism.

This chain connects TRBV29-1 to TRBJ2-7; a possible D gene is TRBD1 (6 bases). There are 11 residues in the CDR3. The V gene's germline CDR1 is SQVTM and CDR2 ANQGSEA. Trimming took 6 bases from V and 2 from J, leaving 8 bases between them. The CDR3 reads CSVRQAYEQYF. CDR3 DNA sequence: TGCAGCGTCAGACAGGCCTACGAGCAGTACTTC.

This clonotype was seen more than once but under ten times. This chain joins TRBV25-1 and TRBJ1-6; 10 bases agree with TRBD1. Germline CDR1 MGHDK, CDR2 SYGVNS. V lost 4 bases and J lost 8; bases outside the gene matches: 2. The CDR3 runs to 14 residues. CDR3 protein: CASSGGQGYSPLHF. In DNA, the CDR3 is TGTGCCAGCAGTGGGGGACAGGGGTATTCACCCCTCCACTTT.

This clonotype occurred many times. The rearrangement uses TRBV29-1 and TRBJ2-2; D perhaps matches TRBD2 (5 bases). CDR1 and CDR2 (germline): SQVTM, ANQGSEA. Between the trimmed V and J ends, which lost 6 bases and 5 bases, there was a span of 19 bases. This CDR3 spans 15 amino acids. The CDR3 DNA sequence: TGCAGCGTGGGGAGAACGGCAGGCGTAACCGGGGAGCTGTTTTTT. Residues: CSVGRTAGVTGELFF.

This clonotype was seen ten or more times. V is TRBV7-9 and J is TRBJ2-7; D is possibly TRBD1 or TRBD2 (6 bases each). Germline CDR1 reads SEHNR; CDR2 reads FQNEAQ (reference sequence). The CDR3 is 16 amino acids. V was pared by 5 bases and J by 2 bases, with 19 bases between. The CDR3 nucleotides are TGTGCCAGCAGCAGTCCACAGGGACTCGATACCTACGAGCAGTACTTC. Translated, it gives CASSSPQGLDTYEQYF.

This clonotype was counted many times. The chain has TRBV29-1 and TRBJ2-5, with 7 bases lining up with TRBD2. Germline V CDR1 and CDR2: SQVTM, ANQGSEA. This CDR3 has 18 amino acids. The V gene end was trimmed by 1 base and the J gene end by 3 bases; junction bases not matched to a gene: 17. DNA of the CDR3: TGCAGCGTTGAAGGGGGCGTCCTCAGCGGGAAACGGGAAGAGACCCAGTACTTC. Translation: CSVEGGVLSGKREETQYF.

This clonotype has ten or more counts. V gene TRBV29-1 combines with J gene TRBJ1-1, with no clear D. CDR3 length: 13 residues. Trimming removed 7 bases from V and 6 bases from J, with 18 bases in between. Germline lookup yields CDR1 SQVTM and CDR2 ANQGSEA. CDR3 sequence reads: CSASLYGASEAFF. In DNA, the CDR3 is TGCAGCGCTTCACTGTACGGCGCTTCTGAAGCTTTCTTT.

This clonotype occurred once. This chain uses TRBV6-2 or TRBV6-3 with TRBJ1-2; D perhaps matches TRBD1 (5 bases). The CDR3 runs 15 residues. V lost 6 bases, J lost 8 bases, and 22 bases lay in between. Per the germline V gene, CDR1 is MNHEY and CDR2 is SVGEGT. CDR3 amino acids: CASSSLRGGRVGYTF. CDR3 coding DNA: TGTGCCAGCAGCTCGTTGAGGGGAGGACGAGTGGGCTACACCTTC.

This clonotype has a count of ten or more. The rearrangement uses TRBV28 and TRBJ2-7; D is possibly TRBD1 or TRBD2 (5 bases each). The CDR3 covers 15 residues. Germline-derived CDR1 and CDR2 are MDHEN and SYDVKM. V was cut by 2 bases and J by 2 bases, with 13 bases left in between. CDR3: CASSLGRGPPYEQYF. The CDR3 nucleotides are TGTGCCAGCAGTTTAGGAAGGGGACCTCCCTACGAGCAGTACTTC. The entire variable domain, with the rest obtained from reference TRBV28 and TRBJ2-7, is as follows: DVKVTQSSRYLVKRTGEKVFLECVQDMDHENMFWYRQDPGLGLRLIYFSYDVKMKEKGDIPEGYSVSREKKERFSLILESASTNQTSMYLCASSLGRGPPYEQYFGPGTRLTVT.

This chain connects TRBV30 to TRBJ2-5; 8 nucleotides agree with TRBD2. Germline CDR1 and CDR2: GTSNPN and SVGIG (reference sequence). The CDR3 is made up of 12 amino acids. V dropped 4 bases and J dropped 7; count of bases not matched to a gene: 5. CDR3 DNA sequence: TGTGCCTGGAATCTAAGCGGGGGGACCCAGTACTTC. It encodes CAWNLSGGTQYF.

The table lists this clonotype with a few counts. The CDR3 bases are TGTGCCAGCAGTTATGGCGGATATCCGAACACCGGGGAGCTGTTTTTT. Translating gives CASSYGGYPNTGELFF. The chain uses TRBV6-1 and TRBJ2-2; D ambiguous. CDR3 size: 16 residues. Germline CDR1 reads MNHNS; CDR2 reads SASEGT. V lost 5 bases, J lost 0 bases, and 13 bases lay in between.

This clonotype appeared many times. The chain combines TRBV28 with TRBJ2-5, with 9 bases that match TRBD2. CDR1 is MDHEN, CDR2 SYDVKM, per germline. The CDR3 covers 13 residues. V lost 9 bases to trimming and J lost 2 bases; unmatched junction nucleotides: 4. The CDR3, as DNA: TGTGCCAGTGGAGCGGGAGGACAAGAGACCCAGTACTTC. Encoded protein: CASGAGGQETQYF.

The chain combines TRBV6-1 with TRBJ2-2; no definite D call. V was cut by 6 bases and J by 6 bases, with 5 bases left in between. CDR1 and CDR2 from the germline V gene are MNHNS and SASEGT. This CDR3 contains 11 residues. CDR3 sequence reads: CASRDPGELFF. CDR3 nucleotide sequence: TGTGCCAGCAGGGATCCCGGGGAGCTGTTTTTT.